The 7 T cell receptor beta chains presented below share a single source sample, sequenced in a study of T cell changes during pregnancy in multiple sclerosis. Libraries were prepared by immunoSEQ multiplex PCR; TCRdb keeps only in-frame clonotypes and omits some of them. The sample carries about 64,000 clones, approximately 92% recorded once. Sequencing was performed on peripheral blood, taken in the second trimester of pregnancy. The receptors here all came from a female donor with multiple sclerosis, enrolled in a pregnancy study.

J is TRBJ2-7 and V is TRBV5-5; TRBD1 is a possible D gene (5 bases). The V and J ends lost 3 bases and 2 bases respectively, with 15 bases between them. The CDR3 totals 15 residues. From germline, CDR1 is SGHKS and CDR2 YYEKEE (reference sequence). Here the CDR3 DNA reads TGTGCCAGCAGCTCACTCGACAGTTTAGCCTACGAGCAGTACTTC. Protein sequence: CASSSLDSLAYEQYF.

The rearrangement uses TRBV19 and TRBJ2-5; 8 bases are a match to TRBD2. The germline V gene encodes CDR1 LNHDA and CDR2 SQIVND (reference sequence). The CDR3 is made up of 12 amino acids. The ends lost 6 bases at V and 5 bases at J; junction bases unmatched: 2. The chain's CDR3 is CASRGGRETQYF. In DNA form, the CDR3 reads TGTGCCAGTAGAGGCGGGAGGGAGACCCAGTACTTC.

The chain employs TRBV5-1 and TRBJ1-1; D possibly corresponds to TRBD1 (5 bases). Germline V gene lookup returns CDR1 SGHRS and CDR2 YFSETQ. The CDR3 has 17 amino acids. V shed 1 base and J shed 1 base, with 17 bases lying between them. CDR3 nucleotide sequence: TGCGCCAGCAGCTTGAGGTCGGTGGCACAGGCGAACACTGAAGCTTTCTTT. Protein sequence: CASSLRSVAQANTEAFF.

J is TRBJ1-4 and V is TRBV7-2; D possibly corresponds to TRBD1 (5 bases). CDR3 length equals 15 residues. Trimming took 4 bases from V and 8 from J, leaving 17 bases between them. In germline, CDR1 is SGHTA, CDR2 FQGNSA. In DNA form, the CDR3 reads TGTGCCAGCAGCTCAGGAGGGACGTACAAGGAAAAACTGTTTTTT. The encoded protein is CASSSGGTYKEKLFF.

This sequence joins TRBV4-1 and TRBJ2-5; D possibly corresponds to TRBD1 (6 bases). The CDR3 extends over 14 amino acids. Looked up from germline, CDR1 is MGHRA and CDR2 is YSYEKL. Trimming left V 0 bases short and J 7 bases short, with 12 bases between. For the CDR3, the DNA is TGCGCCAGCAGCCAAGAATGGGGGCAGGGGACCCAGTACTTC. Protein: CASSQEWGQGTQYF.

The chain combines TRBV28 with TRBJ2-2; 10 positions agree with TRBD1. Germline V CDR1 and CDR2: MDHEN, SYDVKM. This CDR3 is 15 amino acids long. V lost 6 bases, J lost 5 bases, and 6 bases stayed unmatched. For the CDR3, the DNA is TGTGCCAGCAGAAGACAGGGGGCGACGACCGGGGAGCTGTTTTTT. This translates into CASRRQGATTGELFF.

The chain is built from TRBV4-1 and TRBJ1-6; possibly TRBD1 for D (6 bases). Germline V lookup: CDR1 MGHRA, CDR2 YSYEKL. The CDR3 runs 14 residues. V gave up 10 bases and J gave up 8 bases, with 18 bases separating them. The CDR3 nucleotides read TGCGCCACCGGACAGTGGTTAGGGGATTCACCCCTCCACTTT. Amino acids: CATGQWLGDSPLHF.